This paragraph reports one T cell receptor beta chain. The assay was immunoSEQ multiplex PCR, and TCRdb's table has in-frame clones only and misses some. Among about 99,000 clones listed, about 85% were seen once. Per germline, CDR1 ENHRY and CDR2 SYGVKD. Deletions cut 7 bases from V and 6 bases from J, with 15 bases between. The CDR3 runs to 13 residues. This record belongs to a study of glioma-infiltrating T cells after dendritic cell vaccination. Described time point: after dendritic cell vaccination, including at tumor progression/relapse. None of the glioblastoma patients had an isocitrate dehydrogenase mutation.

Here the sequenced sample was blood, taken after dendritic cell vaccination. This chain joins TRBV10-3 and TRBJ1-2, with a tentative D call TRBD1 (5 bases). This clonotype originated in a human donor with glioblastoma. CDR3 nucleotide sequence: TGTGCCATCAACCCGGGACTGACGAATGGCTACACCTTC. Translating gives CAINPGLTNGYTF.